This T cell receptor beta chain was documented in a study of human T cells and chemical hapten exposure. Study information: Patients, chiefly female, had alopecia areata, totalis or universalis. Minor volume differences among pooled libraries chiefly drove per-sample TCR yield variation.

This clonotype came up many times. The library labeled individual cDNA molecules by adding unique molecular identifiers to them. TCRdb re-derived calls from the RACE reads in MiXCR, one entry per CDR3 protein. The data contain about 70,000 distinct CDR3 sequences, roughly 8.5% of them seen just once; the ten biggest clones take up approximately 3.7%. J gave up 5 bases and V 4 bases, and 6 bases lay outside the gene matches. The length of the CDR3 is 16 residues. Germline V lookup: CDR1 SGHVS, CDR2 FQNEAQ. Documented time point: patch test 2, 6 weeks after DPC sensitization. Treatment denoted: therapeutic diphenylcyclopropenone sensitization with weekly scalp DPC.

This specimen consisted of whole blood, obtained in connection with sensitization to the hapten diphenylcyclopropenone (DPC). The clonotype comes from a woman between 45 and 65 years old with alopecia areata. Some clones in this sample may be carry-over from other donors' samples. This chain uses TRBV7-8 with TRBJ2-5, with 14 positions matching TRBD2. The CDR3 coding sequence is TGTGCCAGCAGCTCGACTAGCGGGGGGGGTTTGGAGACCCAGTACTTC. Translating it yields CASSSTSGGGLETQYF.